The clone carrying this T cell receptor (beta chain) came up a few times. The record originates from a study of regulatory T cells in long-lasting Graves disease. Assembly of TCR beta libraries relied on iRepertoire HTBI primers together with Arm-PCR of CDR3 regions. TCRdb ran MiXCR on the multiplex PCR reads and lists one entry per CDR3 protein. The sample consists of hundreds of thousands of distinct CDR3 sequences, around 17% of them appearing once. CDR1 MGHDK and CDR2 SYGVNS come from the germline V gene. V was cut by 7 bases and J by 5 bases, with 9 bases left in between. CDR3 size: 12 residues. Time point noted: newly diagnosed GD, antithyroid drugs for less than 3 months. Construction of the TCR library relied on RNA isolated from PBMCs. These data were also filed under a second study, of T cells in Graves' hyperthyroidism and ophthalmopathy. As reported in that work: Ophthalmopathy was told apart from stable hyperthyroidism by a 13 V-J model.

This sequence joins TRBV25-1 and TRBJ2-1; D uncertain. This receptor was identified in a young woman with Graves disease. The specimen was peripheral blood mononuclear cells (PBMCs), collected at new diagnosis, from a patient treated with antithyroid drugs. The CDR3 nucleotides read TGTGCCAGCATCTCAGGAAACAATGAGCAGTTCTTC. This translates into CASISGNNEQFF.